One sample yielded the 12 T cell receptor beta chains listed below, sequenced in a study of metastatic and nonmetastatic thyroid tumors. All patients were untreated before thyroid surgery. TCRdb re-called clones via MiXCR from the PCR reads. The table has about 20,000 clones, about a quarter seen once. The material sequenced was tumor tissue. These receptors all stem from a female donor with papillary thyroid cancer or a benign thyroid nodule (not recorded which). Some clones in this sample may be carry-over from other donors' samples.

The V call is TRBV19, the J call TRBJ2-1, with D hard to call. Germline-derived CDR1 and CDR2 are LNHDA and SQIVND (reference sequence). Trimming pared 8 bases from V and 6 bases from J, leaving 11 bases between. The CDR3 loop spans 12 amino acids. CDR3 bases: TGTGCCAGTTCTGACACCTTCAATGAGCAGTTCTTC. It yields the protein CASSDTFNEQFF.

Ten or more counts support this clone. This specimen includes other DNA sequences encoding the same CDR3. V is TRBV9 and J is TRBJ2-5; 13 bases match TRBD2. The CDR3 loop spans 16 amino acids. Per germline, CDR1 SGDLS and CDR2 YYNGEE. The V gene end was trimmed by 3 bases and the J gene end by 5 bases; junction bases not matched to a gene: 7. CDR3 bases: TGTGCCAGCAGCGCGGGACTAGCGGGATTCATCGAGACCCAGTACTTC. Residues: CASSAGLAGFIETQYF. Full variable domain (outside the CDR3, taken from reference TRBV9 and TRBJ2-5): DSGVTQTPKHLITATGQRVTLRCSPRSGDLSVYWYQQSLDQGLQFLIQYYNGEERAKGNILERFSAQQFPDLHSELNLSSLELGDSALYFCASSAGLAGFIETQYFGPGTRLLVL.

The rearrangement uses TRBV9 and TRBJ2-1; 7 positions match TRBD2. The length of the CDR3 is 15 residues. V dropped 4 bases and J dropped 2; count of bases not matched to a gene: 6. Germline values: CDR1 SGDLS, CDR2 YYNGEE. CDR3 amino acids: CASSPREETYNEQFF. The CDR3 region has the DNA TGTGCCAGCAGCCCTCGGGAGGAGACCTACAATGAGCAGTTCTTC.

Ten or more counts support this clone. The rearrangement uses TRBV4-1 and TRBJ2-1, with no clear D. Germline CDR1 reads MGHRA; CDR2 reads YSYEKL. The V gene lost 2 bases and the J gene lost 0 bases, with 8 bases spanning the gap. This CDR3 is built from 15 residues. DNA of the CDR3: TGCGCCAGCAGCCAACGCGGAAGCTCCTACAATGAGCAGTTCTTC. Amino acid sequence: CASSQRGSSYNEQFF.

This clone was found many times. The same CDR3 is also encoded by other DNA sequences in this sample. The V call is TRBV24-1, the J call TRBJ2-2; unclear D gene. The CDR3 consists of 14 residues. Germline-derived CDR1 and CDR2 are KGHDR and SFDVKD. V lost 5 bases and J 5 bases, leaving 11 bases between the germline ends. CDR3 region: CATSVSPATGELFF. CDR3 sequence (DNA): TGTGCCACCAGTGTTTCCCCGGCAACCGGGGAGCTGTTTTTT.

The CDR3: CASGESGFDTEQFF. The CDR3 DNA reads as TGTGCCAGCGGCGAGAGCGGGTTCGATACTGAGCAGTTCTTC. V gene TRBV4-2 combines with J gene TRBJ2-1, with D possibly matching TRBD2 (6 bases). CDR3 length: 14 residues. The V and J ends lost 8 bases and 9 bases respectively, with 20 bases between them. CDR1 and CDR2 (germline): LGHNA, YNFKEQ.

This clone was detected ten times or more. This rearrangement joins TRBV4-3 to TRBJ2-6; D is unclear. The germline V and J ends were trimmed by 0 bases and 0 bases, with 6 bases remaining between them. The CDR3 covers 16 residues. Germline CDR1 and CDR2: LGHNA and YSLEER. This CDR3 is CASSQDHSSGANVLTF. CDR3 nucleotide sequence: TGCGCCAGCAGCCAAGATCACAGCTCTGGGGCCAACGTCCTGACTTTC.

The rearrangement uses TRBV27 and TRBJ1-6; a weak D match, TRBD1 (6 bases). Trimming removed 1 base from V and 5 bases from J, with 9 bases in between. The CDR3 has 15 amino acids. Germline V gene lookup returns CDR1 MNHEY and CDR2 SMNVEV (reference sequence). In nucleotides, the CDR3 is TGTGCCAGCAGTTTATTAGGACAGAATAATTCACCCCTCCACTTT. Its translation: CASSLLGQNNSPLHF.

This clone was observed at least ten times. The chain links TRBV20-1 to TRBJ2-3, with D tentatively TRBD1 (6 bases). This CDR3 region has 14 residues. Germline loops: CDR1 DFQATT, CDR2 SNEGSKA (reference sequence). Trimming shortened V by 5 bases and J by 2 bases, and 14 bases separated the two germline ends. The CDR3 bases are TGCAGTGCTCCCGAGCAGGGGCCCACAGATACGCAGTATTTT. This sequence encodes CSAPEQGPTDTQYF.

This clone is medium-sized (0.01 to 0.1%) by share. The chain is built from TRBV28 and TRBJ2-7, with 8 bases identical to TRBD1. This CDR3 is built from 15 residues. Trimming cost V 0 bases and J 5 bases; bases outside gene matches: 6. Germline CDR1 MDHEN, CDR2 SYDVKM. CDR3 sequence: CASSLWGRGRNEQYF. CDR3 in DNA: TGTGCCAGCAGTTTATGGGGCAGGGGGCGCAACGAGCAGTACTTC.

This clone was detected ten times or more. V gene TRBV27 combines with J gene TRBJ2-2, with unresolved D. Trimming stripped 2 bases from V and 0 bases from J, with 7 bases between. Germline-derived CDR1 and CDR2 are MNHEY and SMNVEV (reference sequence). The CDR3 extends over 15 amino acids. This chain's CDR3 is CASSLAAANTGELFF. CDR3 bases: TGTGCCAGCAGTTTAGCGGCCGCGAACACCGGGGAGCTGTTTTTT.

The V gene is TRBV2, the J gene TRBJ2-7; D might be TRBD2 (6 bases). The germline CDR1 and CDR2 sequences are SNHLY and FYNNEI. This CDR3 region has 12 residues. The V end was cut by 4 bases, the J end by 3 bases, with 7 bases between. CDR3 nucleotide sequence: TGTGCCAGCAGTGCGCGGGGCTACGAGCAGTACTTC. It is translated as CASSARGYEQYF.